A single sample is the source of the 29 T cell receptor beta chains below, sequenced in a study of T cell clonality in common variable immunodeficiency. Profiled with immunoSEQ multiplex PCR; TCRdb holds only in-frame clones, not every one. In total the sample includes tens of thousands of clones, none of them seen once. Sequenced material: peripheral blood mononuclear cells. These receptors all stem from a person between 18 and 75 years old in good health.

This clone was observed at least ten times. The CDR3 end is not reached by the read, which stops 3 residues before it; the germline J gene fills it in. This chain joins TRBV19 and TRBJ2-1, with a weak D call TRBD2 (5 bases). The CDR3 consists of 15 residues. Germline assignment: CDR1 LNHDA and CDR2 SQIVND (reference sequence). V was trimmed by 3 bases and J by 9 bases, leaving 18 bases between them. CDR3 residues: CASSIVGRVTTEQFF. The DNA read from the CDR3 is TGTGCCAGTAGTATTGTAGGGCGGGTCACGACTGAG.

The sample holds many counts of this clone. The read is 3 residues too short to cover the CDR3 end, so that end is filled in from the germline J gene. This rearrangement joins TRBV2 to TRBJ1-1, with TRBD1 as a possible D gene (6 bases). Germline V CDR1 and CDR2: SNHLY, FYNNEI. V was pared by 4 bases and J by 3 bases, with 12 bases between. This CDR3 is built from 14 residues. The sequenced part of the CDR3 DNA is TGTGCCAGCAGTGTCGAAGGGGGAGACACTGAA. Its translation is CASSVEGGDTE. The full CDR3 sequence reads CASSVEGGDTEAFF. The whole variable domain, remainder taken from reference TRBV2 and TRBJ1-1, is EPEVTQTPSHQVTQMGQEVILRCVPISNHLYFYWYRQILGQKVEFLVSFYNNEISEKSEIFDDQFSVERPDGSNFTLKIRSTKLEDSAMYFCASSVEGGDTEAFFGQGTRLTVV.

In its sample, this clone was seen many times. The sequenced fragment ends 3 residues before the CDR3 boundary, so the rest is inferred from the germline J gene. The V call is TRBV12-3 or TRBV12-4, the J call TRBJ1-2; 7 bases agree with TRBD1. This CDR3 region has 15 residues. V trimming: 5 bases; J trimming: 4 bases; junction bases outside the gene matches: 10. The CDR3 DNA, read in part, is TGTGCCAGCAGTCCTATGGACAGGCTCGGCTATGGC. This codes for CASSPMDRLGYG. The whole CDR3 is CASSPMDRLGYGYTF.

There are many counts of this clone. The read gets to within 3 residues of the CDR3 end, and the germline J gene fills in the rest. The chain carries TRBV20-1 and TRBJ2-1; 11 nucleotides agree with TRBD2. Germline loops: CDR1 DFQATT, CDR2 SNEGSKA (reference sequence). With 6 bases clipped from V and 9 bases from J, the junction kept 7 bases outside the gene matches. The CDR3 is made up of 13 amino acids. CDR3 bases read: TGCAGTGCGCGGGGACTAGCGGTCCTTGAG. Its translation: CSARGLAVLE. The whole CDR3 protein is CSARGLAVLEQFF.

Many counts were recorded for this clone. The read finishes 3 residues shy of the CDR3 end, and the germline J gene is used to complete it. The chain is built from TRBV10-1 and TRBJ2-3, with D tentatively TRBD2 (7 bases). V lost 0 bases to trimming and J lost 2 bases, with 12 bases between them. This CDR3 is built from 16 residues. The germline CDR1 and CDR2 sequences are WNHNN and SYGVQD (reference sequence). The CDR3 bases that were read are TGCGCCAGCAGTGAGTCGGCGGGGGCCCACACAGATACG. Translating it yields CASSESAGAHTDT. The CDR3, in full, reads CASSESAGAHTDTQYF.

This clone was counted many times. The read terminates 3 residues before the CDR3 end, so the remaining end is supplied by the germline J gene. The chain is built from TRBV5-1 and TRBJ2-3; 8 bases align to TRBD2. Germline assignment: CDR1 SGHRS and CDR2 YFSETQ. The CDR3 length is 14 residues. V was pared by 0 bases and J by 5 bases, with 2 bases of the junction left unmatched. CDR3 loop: CASSLETSEDTQYF. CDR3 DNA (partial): TGCGCCAGCAGCTTGGAGACTAGCGAAGATACG.

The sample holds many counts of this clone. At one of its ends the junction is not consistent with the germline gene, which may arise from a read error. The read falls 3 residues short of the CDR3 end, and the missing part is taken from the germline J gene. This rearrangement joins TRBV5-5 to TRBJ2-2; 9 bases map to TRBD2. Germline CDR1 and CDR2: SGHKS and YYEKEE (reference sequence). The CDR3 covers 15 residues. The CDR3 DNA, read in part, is TGTGCCAGCAGTCTCGGACTAGCGAAAACCGGGGAG. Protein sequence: CASSLGLAKTGE. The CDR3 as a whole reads CASSLGLAKTGELFF. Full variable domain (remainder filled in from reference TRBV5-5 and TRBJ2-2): DAGVTQSPTHLIKTRGQQVTLRCSPISGHKSVSWYQQVLGQGPQFIFQYYEKEERGRGNFPDRFSARQFPNYSSELNVNALLLGDSALYLCASSLGLAKTGELFFGEGSRLTVL.

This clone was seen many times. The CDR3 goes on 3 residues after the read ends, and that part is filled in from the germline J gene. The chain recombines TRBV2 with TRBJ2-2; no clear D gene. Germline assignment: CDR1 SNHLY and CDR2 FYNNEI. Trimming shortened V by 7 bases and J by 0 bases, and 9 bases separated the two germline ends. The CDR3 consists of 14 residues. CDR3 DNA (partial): TGTGCCAGCACGGGTCCAGCGAACACCGGGGAG. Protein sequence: CASTGPANTGE. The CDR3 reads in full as CASTGPANTGELFF.

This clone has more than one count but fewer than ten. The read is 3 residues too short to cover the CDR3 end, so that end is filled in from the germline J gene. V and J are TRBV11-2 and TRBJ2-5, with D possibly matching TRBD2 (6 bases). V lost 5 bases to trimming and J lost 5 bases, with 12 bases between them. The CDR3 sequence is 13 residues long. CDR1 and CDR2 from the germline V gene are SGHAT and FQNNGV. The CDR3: CASSPVRGETQYF. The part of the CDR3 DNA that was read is TGTGCCAGCAGCCCCGTACGGGGGGAGACC.

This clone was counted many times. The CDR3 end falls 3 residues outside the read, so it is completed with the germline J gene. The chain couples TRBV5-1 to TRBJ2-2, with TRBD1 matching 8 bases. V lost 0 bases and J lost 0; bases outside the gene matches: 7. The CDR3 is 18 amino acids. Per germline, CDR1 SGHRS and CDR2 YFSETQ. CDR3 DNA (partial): TGCGCCAGCAGCTTGGGCCGGGACAGGCTAGCGAACACCGGGGAG. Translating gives CASSLGRDRLANTGE. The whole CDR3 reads CASSLGRDRLANTGELFF.

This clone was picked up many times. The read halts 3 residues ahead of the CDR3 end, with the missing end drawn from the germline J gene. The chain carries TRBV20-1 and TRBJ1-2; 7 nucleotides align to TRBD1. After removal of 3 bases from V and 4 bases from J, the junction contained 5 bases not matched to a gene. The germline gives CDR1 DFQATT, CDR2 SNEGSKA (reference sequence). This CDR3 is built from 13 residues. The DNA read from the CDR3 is TGCAGTGCTAGCCTCACAGGGGTCTATGGC. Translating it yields CSASLTGVYG. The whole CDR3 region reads CSASLTGVYGYTF.

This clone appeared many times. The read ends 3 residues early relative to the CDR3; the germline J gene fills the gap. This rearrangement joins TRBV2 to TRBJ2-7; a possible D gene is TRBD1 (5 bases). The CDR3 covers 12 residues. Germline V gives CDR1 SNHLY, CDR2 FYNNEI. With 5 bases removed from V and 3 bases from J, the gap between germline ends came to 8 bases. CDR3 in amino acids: CASSQQGYEQYF. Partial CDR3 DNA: TGTGCCAGCAGTCAGCAGGGCTACGAG.

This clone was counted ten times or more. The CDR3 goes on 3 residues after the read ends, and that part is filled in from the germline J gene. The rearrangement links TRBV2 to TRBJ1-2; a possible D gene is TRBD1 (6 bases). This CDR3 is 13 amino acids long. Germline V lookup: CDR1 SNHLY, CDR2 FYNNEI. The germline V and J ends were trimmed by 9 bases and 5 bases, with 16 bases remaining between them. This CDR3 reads CASSQRGRYGYTF. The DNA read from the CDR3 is TGTGCCAGTTCTCAAAGGGGGAGATATGGC.

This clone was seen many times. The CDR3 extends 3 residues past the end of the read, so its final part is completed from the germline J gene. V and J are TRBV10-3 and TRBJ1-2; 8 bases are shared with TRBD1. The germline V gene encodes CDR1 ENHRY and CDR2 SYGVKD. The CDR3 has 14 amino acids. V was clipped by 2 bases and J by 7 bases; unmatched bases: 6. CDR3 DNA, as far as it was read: TGTGCCATCAGTGAGCCCCAGGGGGCCCCTGGC. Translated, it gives CAISEPQGAPG. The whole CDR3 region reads CAISEPQGAPGYTF.

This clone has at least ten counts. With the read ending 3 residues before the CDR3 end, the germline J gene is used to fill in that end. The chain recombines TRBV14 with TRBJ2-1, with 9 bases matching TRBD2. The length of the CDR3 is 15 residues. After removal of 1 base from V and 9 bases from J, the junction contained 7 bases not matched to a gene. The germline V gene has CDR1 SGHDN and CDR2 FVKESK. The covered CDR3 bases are TGTGCCAGCAGCCAAGGTGTTAGCGGGAGTGGTGAG. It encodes CASSQGVSGSGE. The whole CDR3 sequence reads CASSQGVSGSGEQFF.

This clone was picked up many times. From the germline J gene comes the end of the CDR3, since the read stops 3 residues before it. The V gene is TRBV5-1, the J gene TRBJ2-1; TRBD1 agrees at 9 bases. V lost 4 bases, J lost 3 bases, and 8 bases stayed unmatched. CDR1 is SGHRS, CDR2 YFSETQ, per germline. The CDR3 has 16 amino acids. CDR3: CASSGGMDRGYNEQFF. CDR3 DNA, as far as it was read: TGCGCCAGCAGCGGAGGCATGGACAGGGGCTACAATGAG.

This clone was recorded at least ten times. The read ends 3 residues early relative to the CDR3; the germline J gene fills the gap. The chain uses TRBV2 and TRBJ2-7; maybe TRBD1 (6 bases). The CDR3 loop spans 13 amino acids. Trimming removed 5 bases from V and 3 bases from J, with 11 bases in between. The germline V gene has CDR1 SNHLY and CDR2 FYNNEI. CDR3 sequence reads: CASSPDRNYEQYF. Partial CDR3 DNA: TGTGCCAGCAGTCCCGACAGGAACTACGAG.

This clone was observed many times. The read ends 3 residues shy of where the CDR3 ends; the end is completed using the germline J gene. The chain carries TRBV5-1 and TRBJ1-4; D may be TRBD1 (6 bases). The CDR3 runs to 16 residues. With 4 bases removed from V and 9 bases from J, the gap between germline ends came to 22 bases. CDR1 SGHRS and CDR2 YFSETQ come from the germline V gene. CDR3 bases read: TGCGCCAGCAGCGCCTACTCAGGGGCGAGTAGAAAAAAA. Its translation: CASSAYSGASRKK. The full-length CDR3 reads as CASSAYSGASRKKLFF.

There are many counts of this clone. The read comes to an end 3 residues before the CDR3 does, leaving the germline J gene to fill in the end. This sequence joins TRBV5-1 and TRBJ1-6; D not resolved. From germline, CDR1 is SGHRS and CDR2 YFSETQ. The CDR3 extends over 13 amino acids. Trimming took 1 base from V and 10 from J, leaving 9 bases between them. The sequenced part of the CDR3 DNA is TGCGCCAGCAGCTTGTTATCAGGATCACCC. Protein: CASSLLSGSP. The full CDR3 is CASSLLSGSPLHF. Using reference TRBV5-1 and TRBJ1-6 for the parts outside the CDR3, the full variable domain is KAGVTQTPRYLIKTRGQQVTLSCSPISGHRSVSWYQQTPGQGLQFLFEYFSETQRNKGNFPGRFSGRQFSNSRSEMNVSTLELGDSALYLCASSLLSGSPLHFGNGTRLTVT.

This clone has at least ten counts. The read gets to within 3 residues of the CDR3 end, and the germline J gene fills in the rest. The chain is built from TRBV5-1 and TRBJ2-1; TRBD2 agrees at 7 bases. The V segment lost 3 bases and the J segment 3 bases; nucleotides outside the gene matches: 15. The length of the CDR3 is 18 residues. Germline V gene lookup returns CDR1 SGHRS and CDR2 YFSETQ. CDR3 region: CASSSTSSGLAVYNEQFF. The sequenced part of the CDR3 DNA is TGCGCCAGCAGCTCAACGTCCTCTGGGCTAGCGGTCTACAATGAG.

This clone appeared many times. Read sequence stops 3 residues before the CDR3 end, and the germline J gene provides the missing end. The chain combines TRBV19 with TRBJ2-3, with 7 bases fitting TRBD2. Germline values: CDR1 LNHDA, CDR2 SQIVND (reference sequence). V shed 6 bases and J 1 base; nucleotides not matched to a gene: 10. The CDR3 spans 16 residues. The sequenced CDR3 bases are TGTGCCAGTAGCCTTCCCGGGGGGAGGGGCACAGATACG. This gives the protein CASSLPGGRGTDT. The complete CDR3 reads CASSLPGGRGTDTQYF.

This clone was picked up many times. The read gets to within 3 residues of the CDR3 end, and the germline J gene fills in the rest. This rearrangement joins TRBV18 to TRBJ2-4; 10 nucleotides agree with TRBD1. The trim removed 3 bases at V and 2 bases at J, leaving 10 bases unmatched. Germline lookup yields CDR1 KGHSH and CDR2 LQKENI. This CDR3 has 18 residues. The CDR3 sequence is CASSPTATGGASKNIQYF. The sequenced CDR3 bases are TGTGCCAGCTCACCTACCGCGACAGGGGGCGCGTCCAAAAACATT.

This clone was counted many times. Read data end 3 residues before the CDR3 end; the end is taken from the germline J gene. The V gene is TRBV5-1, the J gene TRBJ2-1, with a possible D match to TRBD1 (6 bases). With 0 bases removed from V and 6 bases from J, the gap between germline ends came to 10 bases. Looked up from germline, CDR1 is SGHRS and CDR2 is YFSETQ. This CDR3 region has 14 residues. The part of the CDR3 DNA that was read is TGCGCCAGCAGCTTGGAAATAGGGGGCAATGAG. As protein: CASSLEIGGNE. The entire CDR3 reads CASSLEIGGNEQFF.

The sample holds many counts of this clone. The chain's CDR3 is CASSAEGSNQPQHF. The sequenced part of the CDR3 DNA is TGTGCCAGCAGTGCCGAGGGGTCAAATCAGCCC. The V call is TRBV2, the J call TRBJ1-5, with D perhaps TRBD1 (5 bases). Read sequence stops 3 residues before the CDR3 end, and the germline J gene provides the missing end. V lost 4 bases, J lost 4 bases, and 11 bases lay in between. The CDR3 loop spans 14 amino acids. Germline V gives CDR1 SNHLY, CDR2 FYNNEI.

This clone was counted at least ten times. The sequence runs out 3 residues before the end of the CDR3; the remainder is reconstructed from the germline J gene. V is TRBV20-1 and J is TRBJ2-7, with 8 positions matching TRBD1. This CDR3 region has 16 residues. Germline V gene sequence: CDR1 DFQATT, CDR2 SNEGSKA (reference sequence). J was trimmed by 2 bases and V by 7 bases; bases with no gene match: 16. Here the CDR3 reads CSGGTDRGPIPYEQYF. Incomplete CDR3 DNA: TGCAGTGGAGGTACCGACAGGGGCCCCATCCCCTACGAG.

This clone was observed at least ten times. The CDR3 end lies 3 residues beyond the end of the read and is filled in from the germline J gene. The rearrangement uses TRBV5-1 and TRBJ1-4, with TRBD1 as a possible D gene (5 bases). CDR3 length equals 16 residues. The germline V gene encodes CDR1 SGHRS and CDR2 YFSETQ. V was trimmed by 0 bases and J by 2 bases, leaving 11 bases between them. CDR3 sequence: CASSLGAGFTNEKLFF. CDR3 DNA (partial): TGCGCCAGCAGCTTGGGGGCAGGGTTTACTAATGAAAAA.

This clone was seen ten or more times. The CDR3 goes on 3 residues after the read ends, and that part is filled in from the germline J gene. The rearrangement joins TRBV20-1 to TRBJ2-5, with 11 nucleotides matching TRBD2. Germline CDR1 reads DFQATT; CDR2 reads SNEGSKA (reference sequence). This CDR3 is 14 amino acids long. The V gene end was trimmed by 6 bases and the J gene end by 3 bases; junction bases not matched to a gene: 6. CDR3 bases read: TGCAGTGCAAGCGGGACTAGCGGTGAAGAGACC. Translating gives CSASGTSGEET. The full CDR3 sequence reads CSASGTSGEETQYF.

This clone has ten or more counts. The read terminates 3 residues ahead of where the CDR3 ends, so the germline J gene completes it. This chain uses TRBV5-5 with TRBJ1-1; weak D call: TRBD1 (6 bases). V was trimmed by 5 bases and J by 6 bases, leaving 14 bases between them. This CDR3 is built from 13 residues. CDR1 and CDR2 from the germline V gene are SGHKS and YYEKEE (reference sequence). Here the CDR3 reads CASRRQGYAEAFF. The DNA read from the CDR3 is TGTGCCAGCAGACGTCAGGGGTACGCTGAA.

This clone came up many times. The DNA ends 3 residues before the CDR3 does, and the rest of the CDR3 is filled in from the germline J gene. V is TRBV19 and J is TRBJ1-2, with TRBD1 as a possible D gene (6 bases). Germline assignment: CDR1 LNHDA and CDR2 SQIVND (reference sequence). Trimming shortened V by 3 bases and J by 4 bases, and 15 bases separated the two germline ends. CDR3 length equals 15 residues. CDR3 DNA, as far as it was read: TGTGCCAGTAGTATGGGCATCCAAGGGGGCTATGGC. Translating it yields CASSMGIQGGYG. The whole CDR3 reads CASSMGIQGGYGYTF.